This T cell receptor beta chain was identified during a study of blood T cell repertoires in COVID-19. About the research overall: From the United States, Italy and Spain came samples of acute and convalescent COVID-19. PBMCs, B-cell-depleted T cells, or T cells provided the cDNA or gDNA that made up the material.

In the authors' workflow: Cell counts per sample came from amplifying reference gene primers. TCRdb keeps only in-frame clones here, not all; method: immunoSEQ multiplex PCR. The V and J calls and clone size are taken from that table; D and trimming were inferred from the DNA. The profile covers about 37,000 clones, with roughly nine tenths appearing a single time and 6% to 7% taken by the ten largest. The CDR3 extends over 11 amino acids. V lost 1 base and J lost 14; bases outside the gene matches: 1. The rearrangement joins TRBV12-3 or TRBV12-4 to TRBJ2-4; 8 nucleotides match TRBD2. The sample consisted of peripheral blood. The sequence was collected from a human donor in a cohort sampled during active COVID-19. The CDR3 region is CASSLGGGKYF. The CDR3, as DNA: TGTGCCAGCAGTTTAGGCGGGGGGAAGTACTTC.